This T cell receptor beta chain comes out of a study of cytomegalovirus exposure and HLA in healthy donors. The PCR employed 60 Vbeta primers together with 13 Jbeta primers. The method was immunoSEQ multiplex PCR; TCRdb's version includes in-frame clones alone and lacks a portion of them. The table lists approximately 240,000 clones, roughly four fifths of them singletons. The sequenced sample consisted of PBMCs. This TCR derives from a woman in her thirties or forties in good health and CMV-seronegative.

CDR3 DNA: TGTGCCAGCAGCCCTAGGGAGACCCAGTACTTC. Residues: CASSPRETQYF. The V gene is TRBV7-2, the J gene TRBJ2-5; D call uncertain. Trimming left V 5 bases short and J 5 bases short, with 6 bases between. This CDR3 contains 11 residues. Germline assignment: CDR1 SGHTA and CDR2 FQGNSA.